This T cell receptor beta chain was found in a study of graft-versus-host responses after intestinal transplantation. Study in general: Transplants were multivisceral, liver-intestinal, or isolated intestinal. Broader study findings: GvH clones appeared in recipient marrow, some first in ileum or blood.

Assay: immunoSEQ multiplex PCR; the TCRdb copy retains only in-frame clones and omits some. Of 15,000 to 20,000 clones in the sample, approximately 40% are singletons; the top ten hold roughly 1%. Trimming removed 4 bases from V and 1 base from J; junction bases left unmatched: 6. Per the germline V gene, CDR1 is SGHRS and CDR2 is YFSETQ. CDR3 length: 17 residues. The receptor was isolated from a human patient who received an intestinal transplant. Source: alloreactive CD4+ T cells from a mixed lymphocyte reaction culture, taken before intestinal transplant. As for subset: CFSE-low proliferating T cells sorted from approximately 6-day pre-transplant mixed lymphocyte reaction (GvH or HvG direction). The V and J genes are TRBV5-1 and TRBJ2-7; 15 bases are shared with TRBD2. The CDR3, as DNA: TGCGCCAGCAGCCGGTCGGGACTAGCGGGGGGATCCTACGAGCAGTACTTC. It translates to CASSRSGLAGGSYEQYF.